The 13 T cell receptor beta chains below all came from one sample that was sequenced in a study of vaccination and CD4 T cells after COVID-19. For these TCRs, the target antigens are not known. The Oncomine TCR Beta short-read assay was applied to DNA of cultured CD4+ T cells. TCRdb re-called the PCR reads with MiXCR, one entry per CDR3 protein. The table shows tens of thousands of distinct CDR3 sequences, with approximately 70% occurring only once. The sample's treatment: 10-day PBMC culture with coronavirus spike peptide pools or control peptides (ViraFEST assay). The sequencing input was CD4+ T cells from blood, cultured in vitro. These TCRs come from a human donor who had recovered from COVID-19.

This clonotype has more than one count but fewer than ten. This rearrangement joins TRBV20-1 to TRBJ2-3, with 10 bases aligning to TRBD2. Trimming removed 0 bases from V and 6 bases from J; junction bases left unmatched: 9. The CDR3 has 16 residues. Germline loops: CDR1 DFQATT, CDR2 SNEGSKA (reference sequence). CDR3 sequence (DNA): TGCAGTGCTAGAGATGATAAGCGGGAGGGTTGGGATACGCAGTATTTT. Its translation is CSARDDKREGWDTQYF.

The chain links TRBV27 to TRBJ2-1; 14 bases line up with TRBD2. Germline trimming cut 6 bases from V and 6 bases from J; bases unmatched to any gene: 25. The CDR3 has 22 amino acids. Germline V gene sequence: CDR1 MNHEY, CDR2 SMNVEV (reference sequence). CDR3 nucleotides: TGTGCCAGCAGGCCTCGTAGGGACAGGGAAAGGTCTGGACTAGCGGGAGGCAATGAGCAGTTCTTC. It encodes CASRPRRDRERSGLAGGNEQFF.

The chain joins TRBV21-1 to TRBJ2-2; TRBD2 is the table's D call, not checked against the DNA. TRBV21-1 is recorded as a pseudogene. The CDR3 length is 11 residues. The CDR3, as DNA: TGTGCCAGCCTTAGCGCCGGGGAGCTGTTTTTT. This translates into CASLSAGELFF.

V and J are TRBV12-3 or TRBV12-4 and TRBJ1-5, with a weak D call TRBD1 (5 bases). The V end lost 3 bases, the J end lost 5 bases, and 11 bases lay between the germline ends. This CDR3 contains 14 residues. CDR3 region: CASSFARDYQPQHF. The CDR3 region has the DNA TGTGCCAGCAGTTTCGCCAGGGACTATCAGCCCCAGCATTTT.

The gene calls are TRBV24-1 and TRBJ2-7, with a tentative D call TRBD1 (5 bases). Trimming cost V 3 bases and J 4 bases, with 12 bases left between them. Germline values: CDR1 KGHDR, CDR2 SFDVKD. The CDR3 is 14 amino acids. CDR3 in amino acids: CATSDPGHPYEQYF. CDR3 in DNA: TGTGCCACCAGTGATCCCGGACACCCTTACGAGCAGTACTTC.

This chain links TRBV7-2 with TRBJ2-5; D may correspond to TRBD1 or TRBD2 (5 bases each). The V gene lost 5 bases and the J gene lost 5 bases, with 21 bases spanning the gap. The CDR3 runs 16 residues. The germline V gene encodes CDR1 SGHTA and CDR2 FQGNSA. Written as DNA, the CDR3 is TGTGCCAGCAGCGTCGGGACCCCTTCTTATGGCGAGACCCAGTACTTC. Translation gives CASSVGTPSYGETQYF. The full variable domain, its missing parts supplied by reference TRBV7-2 and TRBJ2-5, is GAGVSQSPSNKVTEKGKDVELRCDPISGHTALYWYRQSLGQGLEFLIYFQGNSAPDKSGLPSDRFSAERTGGSVSTLTIQRTQQEDSAVYLCASSVGTPSYGETQYFGPGTRLLVL.

The J gene is TRBJ1-2, the V gene TRBV20-1, with D unresolved. Germline CDR1 is DFQATT and CDR2 is SNEGSKA (reference sequence). The CDR3 covers 13 residues. Trimming removed 3 bases from V and 5 bases from J, with 13 bases in between. The CDR3 protein is CSASLAGSYGYTF. Written as DNA, the CDR3 is TGCAGTGCTAGTTTGGCGGGGAGTTATGGCTACACCTTC.

The chain is built from TRBV19 and TRBJ1-1; weak D call: TRBD1 (6 bases). The CDR3 consists of 14 residues. The germline V and J ends were trimmed by 8 bases and 6 bases, with 19 bases remaining between them. Germline V lookup: CDR1 LNHDA, CDR2 SQIVND (reference sequence). CDR3 bases: TGTGCCAGTGGTGGGGGCGGGGGAAGGGCTGAAGCTTTCTTT. Translated: CASGGGGGRAEAFF.

V usage is TRBV20-1 and J usage is TRBJ1-5; no clear D. With 5 bases removed from V and 4 bases from J, the gap between germline ends came to 12 bases. The length of the CDR3 is 13 residues. Germline loops: CDR1 DFQATT, CDR2 SNEGSKA (reference sequence). CDR3 sequence (DNA): TGCAGTGCTGGGAGTGGGGTTAATCAGCCCCAGCATTTT. Amino acids: CSAGSGVNQPQHF.

The CDR3 sequence: CASSKTREGRETQYF. DNA of the CDR3: TGTGCCAGCAGTAAGACCCGGGAAGGGCGGGAGACCCAGTACTTC. The chain links TRBV28 to TRBJ2-5; a possible D gene is TRBD2 (5 bases). This CDR3 spans 15 amino acids. Germline loops: CDR1 MDHEN, CDR2 SYDVKM. Trimming removed 5 bases at V and 5 bases at J, with 18 bases between. The entire variable domain, with the rest obtained from reference TRBV28 and TRBJ2-5, is as follows: DVKVTQSSRYLVKRTGEKVFLECVQDMDHENMFWYRQDPGLGLRLIYFSYDVKMKEKGDIPEGYSVSREKKERFSLILESASTNQTSMYLCASSKTREGRETQYFGPGTRLLVL.

This clonotype was counted once. The CDR3 DNA reads TGCAGTGCTAGAGGGGACTGGTGGGAGCAGTACTTC. Protein product: CSARGDWWEQYF. The J gene is TRBJ2-7, the V gene TRBV20-1, with TRBD2 as a possible D gene (6 bases). The germline V and J ends were trimmed by 1 base and 7 bases, with 11 bases remaining between them. The V gene's germline CDR1 is DFQATT and CDR2 SNEGSKA (reference sequence). The CDR3 loop spans 12 amino acids.

Comment on this clonotype: A read error may account for a junction end that differs from germline. This rearrangement joins TRBV7-7 to TRBJ2-5; 7 bases are shared with TRBD1. This CDR3 contains 13 residues. The germline V gene has CDR1 SSHAT and CDR2 FNYEAQ (reference sequence). The CDR3, as DNA: TGTGCTAGCAGCCCAAACAGGGGTGAGACCCAGTACTTC. Translating gives CASSPNRGETQYF.

This chain uses TRBV20-1 with TRBJ2-7, with TRBD2 as a possible D gene (5 bases). V gave up 0 bases and J gave up 2 bases, with 11 bases separating them. This CDR3 is 14 amino acids long. The germline V gene encodes CDR1 DFQATT and CDR2 SNEGSKA (reference sequence). This CDR3 is CSARDPDWPYEQYF. The CDR3 DNA reads as TGCAGTGCTAGAGATCCGGACTGGCCCTACGAGCAGTACTTC.